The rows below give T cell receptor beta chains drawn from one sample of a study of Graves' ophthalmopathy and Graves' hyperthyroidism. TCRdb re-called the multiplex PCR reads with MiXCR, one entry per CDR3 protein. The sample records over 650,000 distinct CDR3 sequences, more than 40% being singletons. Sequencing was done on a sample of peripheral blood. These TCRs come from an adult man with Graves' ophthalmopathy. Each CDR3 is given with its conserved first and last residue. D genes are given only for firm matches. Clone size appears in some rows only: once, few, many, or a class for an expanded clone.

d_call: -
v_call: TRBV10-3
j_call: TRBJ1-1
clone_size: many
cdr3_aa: CAISEPGVMNTEAFF
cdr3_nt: TGTGCCATCAGTGAACCGGGAGTTATGAACACTGAAGCTTTCTTT

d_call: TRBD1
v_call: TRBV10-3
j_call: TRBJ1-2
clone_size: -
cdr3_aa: CAIAGTGGENGYTF
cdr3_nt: TGTGCCATCGCTGGGACAGGGGGCGAAAATGGCTACACCTTC

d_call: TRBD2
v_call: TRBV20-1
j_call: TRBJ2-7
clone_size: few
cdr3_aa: CSAGGSGRAPEQYF
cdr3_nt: TGCAGTGCGGGGGGTAGCGGGAGGGCCCCCGAGCAGTACTTC

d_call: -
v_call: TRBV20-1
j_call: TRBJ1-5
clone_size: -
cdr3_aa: CSARRGGGGETQHF
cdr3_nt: TGCAGTGCTAGGCGGGGGGGAGGTGGAGAGACCCAGCATTTT

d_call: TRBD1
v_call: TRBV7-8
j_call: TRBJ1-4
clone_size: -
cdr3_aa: CASTRDSTNEKLFF
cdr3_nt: TGTGCCAGCACCCGGGACAGCACTAATGAAAAACTGTTTTTT

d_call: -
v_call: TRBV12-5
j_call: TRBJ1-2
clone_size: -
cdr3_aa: CASGFPGAAGYTF
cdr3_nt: TGTGCTAGTGGTTTCCCGGGAGCGGCTGGCTACACCTTC

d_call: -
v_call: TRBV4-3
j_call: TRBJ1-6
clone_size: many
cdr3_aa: CASSQARSAANSPLHF
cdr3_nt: TGCGCCAGCAGCCAGGCACGCTCGGCTGCCAATTCACCCCTCCACTTT

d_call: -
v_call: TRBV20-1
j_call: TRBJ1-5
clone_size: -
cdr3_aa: CSARPGSFGEQPQHF
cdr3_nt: TGCAGTGCTAGACCGGGGTCATTTGGGGAGCAGCCCCAGCATTTT

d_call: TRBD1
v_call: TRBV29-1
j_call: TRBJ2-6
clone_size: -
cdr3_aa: CSARGTGGNVLTF
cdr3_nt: TGCAGCGCTCGCGGGACAGGGGGCAACGTCCTGACTTTC

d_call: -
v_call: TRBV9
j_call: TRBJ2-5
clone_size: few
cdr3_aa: CASPEGGIGETQYF
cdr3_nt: TGTGCCAGCCCCGAAGGAGGGATAGGAGAGACCCAGTACTTC

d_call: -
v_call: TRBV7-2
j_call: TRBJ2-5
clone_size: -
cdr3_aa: CASSLGGTTMGQYF
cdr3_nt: TGTGCCAGCAGCTTAGGTGGTACGACAATGGGTCAGTACTTC

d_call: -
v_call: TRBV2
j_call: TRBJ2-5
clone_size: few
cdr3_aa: CASSEMGAGETQYF
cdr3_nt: TGTGCCAGCAGTGAAATGGGGGCCGGAGAGACCCAGTACTTC

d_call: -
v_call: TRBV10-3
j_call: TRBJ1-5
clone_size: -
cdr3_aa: CAISDMGEGHQPQHF
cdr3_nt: TGTGCCATCAGTGATATGGGTGAGGGCCATCAGCCCCAGCATTTT

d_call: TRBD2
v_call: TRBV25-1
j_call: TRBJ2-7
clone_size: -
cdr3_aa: CASTMGASGVNEQYF
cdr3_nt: TGTGCCAGCACAATGGGGGCTAGCGGGGTCAACGAGCAGTACTTC

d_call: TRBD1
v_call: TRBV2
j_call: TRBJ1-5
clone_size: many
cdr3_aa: CASTGGLGNQPQHF
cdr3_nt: TGTGCCAGTACAGGGGGATTAGGCAATCAGCCCCAGCATTTT

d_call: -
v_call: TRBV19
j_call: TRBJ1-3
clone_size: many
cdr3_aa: CASSISSSGNTIYF
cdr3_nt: TGTGCCAGTAGTATCTCGAGCTCTGGAAACACCATATATTTT

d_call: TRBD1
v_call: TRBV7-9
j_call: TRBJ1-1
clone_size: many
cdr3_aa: CASRGWGQENTEAFF
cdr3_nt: TGTGCCAGCAGGGGTTGGGGACAGGAGAACACTGAAGCTTTCTTT

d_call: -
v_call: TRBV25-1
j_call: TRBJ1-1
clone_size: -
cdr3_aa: CASMFGIINTEAFF
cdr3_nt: TGTGCCAGCATGTTTGGCATCATAAACACTGAAGCTTTCTTT

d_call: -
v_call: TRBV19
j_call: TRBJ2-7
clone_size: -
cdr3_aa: CASRPGNGETLHF
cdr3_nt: TGTGCCAGCCGACCCGGGAATGGAGAGACCCTCCACTTC

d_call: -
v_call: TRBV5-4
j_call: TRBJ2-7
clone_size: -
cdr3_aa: CASSFGNGAYEQYF
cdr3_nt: TGTGCCAGCAGCTTTGGAAACGGAGCCTACGAGCAGTACTTC

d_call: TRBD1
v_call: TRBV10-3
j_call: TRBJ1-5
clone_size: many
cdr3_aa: CAIRDRGSQPQHF
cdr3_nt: TGTGCCATCAGAGACAGGGGCTCTCAGCCCCAGCATTTT

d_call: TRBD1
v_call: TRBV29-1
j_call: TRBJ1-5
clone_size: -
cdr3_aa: CSVEVGAGGADQPQHF
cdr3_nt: TGCAGCGTTGAGGTTGGGGCAGGGGGCGCGGACCAGCCCCAGCATTTT

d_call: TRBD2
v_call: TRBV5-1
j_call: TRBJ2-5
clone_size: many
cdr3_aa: CASSYGRGPQETQYF
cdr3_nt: TGCGCCAGCAGCTATGGGAGGGGACCCCAAGAGACCCAGTACTTC

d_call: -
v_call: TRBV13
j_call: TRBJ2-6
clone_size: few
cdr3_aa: CASRKLLGANVLTF
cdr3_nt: TGTGCCAGCAGGAAGCTTCTGGGAGCCAACGTCCTGACTTTC

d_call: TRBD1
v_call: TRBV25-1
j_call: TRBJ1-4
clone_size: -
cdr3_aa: CASSDAGTGTVHEKLFF
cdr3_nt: TGTGCCAGCAGTGACGCCGGGACAGGGACGGTTCATGAAAAACTGTTTTTT

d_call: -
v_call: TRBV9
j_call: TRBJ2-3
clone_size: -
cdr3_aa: CASSQDTGGTDTQYF
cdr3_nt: TGTGCCAGCAGCCAAGATACGGGAGGCACAGATACGCAGTATTTT

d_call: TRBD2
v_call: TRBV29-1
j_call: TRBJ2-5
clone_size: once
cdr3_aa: CSVEHILAGFQETQYF
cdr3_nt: TGCAGCGTTGAACATATACTAGCGGGGTTTCAAGAGACCCAGTACTTC

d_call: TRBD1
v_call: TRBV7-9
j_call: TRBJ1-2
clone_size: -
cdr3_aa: CASSLGTGGTALTF
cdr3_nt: TGTGCCAGCAGCCTAGGGACAGGGGGGACGGCACTCACCTTC

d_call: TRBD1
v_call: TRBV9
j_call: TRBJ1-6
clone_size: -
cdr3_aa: CASSSGPGTGIHF
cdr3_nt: TGTGCCAGCAGCTCGGGCCCCGGGACAGGCATCCACTTT

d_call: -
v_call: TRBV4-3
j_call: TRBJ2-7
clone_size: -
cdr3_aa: CASSQGGLGMYEQYF
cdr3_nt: TGCGCCAGCAGCCAGGGGGGACTGGGAATGTACGAGCAGTACTTC

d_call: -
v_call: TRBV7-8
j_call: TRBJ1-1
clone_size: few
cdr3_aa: CASSLENVSEAFF
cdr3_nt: TGTGCCAGCAGCTTAGAGAATGTTTCTGAAGCTTTCTTT

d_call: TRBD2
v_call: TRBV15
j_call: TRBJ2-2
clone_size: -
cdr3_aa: CATSPRTSENTGELFF
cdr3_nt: TGTGCCACCAGCCCTCGGACTAGCGAGAACACCGGGGAGCTGTTTTTT

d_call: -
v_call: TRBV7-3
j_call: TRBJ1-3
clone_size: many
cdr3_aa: CASSLNVGVGNTIYF
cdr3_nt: TGTGCCAGCAGCTTAAATGTGGGGGTCGGAAACACCATATATTTT

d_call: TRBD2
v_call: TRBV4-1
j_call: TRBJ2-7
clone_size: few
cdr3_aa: CASSQGELAGVYEQYF
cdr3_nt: TGCGCCAGCAGCCAAGGGGAACTAGCGGGAGTCTACGAGCAGTACTTC

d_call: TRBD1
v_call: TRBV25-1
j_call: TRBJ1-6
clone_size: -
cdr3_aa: CATRTGAAYNSPLHF
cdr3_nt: TGTGCAACCCGGACAGGGGCGGCCTATAATTCACCCCTCCACTTT

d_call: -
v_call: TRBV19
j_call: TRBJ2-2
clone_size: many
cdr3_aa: CASSQEMNTGELFF
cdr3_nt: TGTGCCAGTAGTCAGGAGATGAACACCGGGGAGCTGTTTTTT

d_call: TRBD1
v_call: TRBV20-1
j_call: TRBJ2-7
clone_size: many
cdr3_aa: CSARGQTSSYEQYF
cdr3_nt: TGCAGTGCTAGGGGACAGACGAGCTCCTACGAGCAGTACTTC

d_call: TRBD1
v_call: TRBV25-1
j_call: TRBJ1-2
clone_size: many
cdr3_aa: CASSTGTAIYGYTF
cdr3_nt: TGTGCCAGCAGCACCGGGACAGCTATCTATGGCTACACCTTC

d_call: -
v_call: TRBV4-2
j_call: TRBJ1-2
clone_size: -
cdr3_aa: CASSQEAERGYGYTF
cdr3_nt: TGTGCCAGCAGCCAAGAGGCAGAGAGAGGCTATGGCTACACCTTC

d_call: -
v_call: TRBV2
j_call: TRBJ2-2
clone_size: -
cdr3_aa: CASVGAANTGELFF
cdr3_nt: TGTGCCAGCGTTGGGGCAGCGAACACCGGGGAGCTGTTTTTT

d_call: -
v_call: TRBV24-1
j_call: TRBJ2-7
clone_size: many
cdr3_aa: CATSDRSNIYEQYF
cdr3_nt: TGTGCCACCAGTGACCGCAGCAACATCTACGAGCAGTACTTC

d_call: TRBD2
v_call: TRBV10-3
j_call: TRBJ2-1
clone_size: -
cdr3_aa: CAISEPSGGGNEQFF
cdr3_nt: TGTGCCATCAGTGAGCCGAGCGGCGGGGGCAATGAGCAGTTCTTC

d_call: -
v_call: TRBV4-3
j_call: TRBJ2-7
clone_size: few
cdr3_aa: CASSQNWARNYEQYF
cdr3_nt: TGCGCCAGCAGCCAAAACTGGGCCAGGAACTACGAGCAGTACTTC

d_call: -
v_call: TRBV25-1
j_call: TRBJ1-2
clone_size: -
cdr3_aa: CASSARRGGGYTF
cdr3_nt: TGTGCCAGCAGTGCTAGACGGGGAGGTGGCTACACCTTC

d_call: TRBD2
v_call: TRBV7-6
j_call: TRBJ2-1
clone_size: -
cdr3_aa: CASSQTSAPSSYNEQFF
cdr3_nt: TGTGCCAGCAGTCAAACTAGCGCCCCAAGCTCCTACAATGAGCAGTTCTTC

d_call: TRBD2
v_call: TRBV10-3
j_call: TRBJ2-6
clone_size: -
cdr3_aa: CAISGGGRDSGANVLTF
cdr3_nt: TGTGCCATCAGCGGGGGGGGACGGGACTCTGGGGCCAACGTCCTGACTTTC

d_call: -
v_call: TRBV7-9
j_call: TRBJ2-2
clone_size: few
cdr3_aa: CASSQDLAGGFGELFF
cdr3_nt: TGTGCCAGCAGCCAAGATCTGGCAGGGGGGTTCGGGGAGCTGTTTTTT

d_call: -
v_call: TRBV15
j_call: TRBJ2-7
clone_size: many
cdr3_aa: CATSRDAAEQYF
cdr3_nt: TGTGCCACCAGCAGAGATGCAGCCGAGCAGTACTTC

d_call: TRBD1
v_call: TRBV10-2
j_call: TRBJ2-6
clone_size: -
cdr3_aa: CASRAGGTSGANVLTF
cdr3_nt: TGCGCCAGCAGGGCAGGGGGAACGAGTGGGGCCAACGTCCTGACTTTC

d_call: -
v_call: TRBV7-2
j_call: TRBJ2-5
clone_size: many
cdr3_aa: CASSLRGGPEETQYF
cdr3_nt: TGTGCCAGCAGCTTAAGGGGGGGGCCCGAAGAGACCCAGTACTTC

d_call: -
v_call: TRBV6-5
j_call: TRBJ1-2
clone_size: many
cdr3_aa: CASRINQGIGGYTF
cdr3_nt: TGTGCCAGTAGGATTAATCAGGGGATCGGTGGCTACACCTTC

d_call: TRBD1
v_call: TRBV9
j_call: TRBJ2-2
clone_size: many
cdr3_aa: CASSMGQGLGELFF
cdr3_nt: TGTGCCAGCAGCATGGGACAGGGGCTAGGGGAGCTGTTTTTT